Below, 8 T cell receptor beta chains from the same sample are listed, as sequenced in a study of shared clonotypes between healthy human individuals. Naive CD8 cells comprised CD45RO-negative, CCR7-positively selected cells, excluding terminally differentiated effector memory CD45RA+ cells. Generated by immunoSEQ multiplex PCR, the TCRdb table keeps only in-frame clones and is missing some. The sample contains about 2,100,000 clones, 85% to 95% of which appear only once. The sequenced sample consisted of naive CD8+ T cells from PBMCs. Every receptor here comes from a man younger than 35 in good health. Some clones in this sample may be carry-over from other donors' samples.

The chain employs TRBV19 and TRBJ2-7; 9 bases match TRBD2. Germline values: CDR1 LNHDA, CDR2 SQIVND (reference sequence). The CDR3 consists of 15 residues. V dropped 2 bases and J dropped 5; count of bases not matched to a gene: 7. The CDR3, as DNA: TGTGCCAGTAGTATAAGGGCGGGAGGGTTTGACGAGCAGTACTTC. Protein sequence: CASSIRAGGFDEQYF.

The rearrangement uses TRBV13 and TRBJ1-2; D unclear. The CDR3 is 12 amino acids. The V end lost 8 bases, the J end lost 1 base, and 8 bases lay between the germline ends. Looked up from germline, CDR1 is PRHDT and CDR2 is FYEKMQ (reference sequence). For the CDR3, the DNA is TGTGCCAGCCACGGTGGTAACTATGGCTACACCTTC. Amino acids: CASHGGNYGYTF.

The chain has TRBV4-3 and TRBJ2-1; 11 positions agree with TRBD2. The CDR3 spans 18 residues. V gave up 0 bases and J gave up 6 bases; unmatched junction bases: 10. Germline CDR1 LGHNA, CDR2 YSLEER. CDR3 protein: CASSQDRIAGGPGNEQFF. The CDR3 bases are TGCGCCAGCAGCCAAGATCGTATAGCGGGAGGGCCGGGCAATGAGCAGTTCTTC.

This clone is a singleton in its sample. The chain links TRBV29-1 to TRBJ2-5; D possibly corresponds to TRBD2 (6 bases). The end of the DNA fits TRBJ2-7 better, so the J call may be wrong. CDR3 length: 14 residues. Germline-derived CDR1 and CDR2 are SQVTM and ANQGSEA. DNA for the CDR3: TGCAGCGTCAGAACCACTTGGAGGGGCTACGAGCAGTACTTC. As protein: CSVRTTWRGYEQYF.

V usage is TRBV4-1 and J usage is TRBJ1-4; TRBD1 matches at 9 bases. CDR1 is MGHRA and CDR2 is YSYEKL in the germline V gene. This CDR3 comprises 16 residues. Unmatched junction bases numbered 8, after V lost 1 base and J lost 8 bases. In DNA, the CDR3 is TGCGCCAGCAGCCAAGGACACCGGGACAGGGACGAAAAACTGTTTTTT. It yields the protein CASSQGHRDRDEKLFF.

The V and J genes are TRBV19 and TRBJ2-1, with D maybe TRBD2 (5 bases). V shed 3 bases and J shed 7 bases, with 16 bases lying between them. The germline V gene has CDR1 LNHDA and CDR2 SQIVND (reference sequence). The CDR3 is 15 amino acids. CDR3 region: CASSIDRGLANEQFF. For the CDR3, the DNA is TGTGCCAGTAGTATCGATCGAGGGCTAGCTAATGAGCAGTTCTTC.

V is TRBV28 and J is TRBJ1-4; no clear D. Germline V gene sequence: CDR1 MDHEN, CDR2 SYDVKM. Trimming pared 3 bases from V and 1 base from J, leaving 9 bases between. CDR3 length equals 15 residues. The CDR3 here is CASSFVDGTNEKLFF. The CDR3 DNA reads TGTGCCAGCAGTTTTGTGGACGGAACTAATGAAAAACTGTTTTTT.

This chain uses TRBV5-1 with TRBJ2-7; tentatively, D is TRBD1 (6 bases). Germline V CDR1 and CDR2: SGHRS, YFSETQ. This CDR3 has 15 amino acids. Trimming stripped 1 base from V and 0 bases from J, with 11 bases between. CDR3 DNA: TGCGCCAGCAGCTTGACAGGGAACCCCTCCTACGAGCAGTACTTC. It yields the protein CASSLTGNPSYEQYF.